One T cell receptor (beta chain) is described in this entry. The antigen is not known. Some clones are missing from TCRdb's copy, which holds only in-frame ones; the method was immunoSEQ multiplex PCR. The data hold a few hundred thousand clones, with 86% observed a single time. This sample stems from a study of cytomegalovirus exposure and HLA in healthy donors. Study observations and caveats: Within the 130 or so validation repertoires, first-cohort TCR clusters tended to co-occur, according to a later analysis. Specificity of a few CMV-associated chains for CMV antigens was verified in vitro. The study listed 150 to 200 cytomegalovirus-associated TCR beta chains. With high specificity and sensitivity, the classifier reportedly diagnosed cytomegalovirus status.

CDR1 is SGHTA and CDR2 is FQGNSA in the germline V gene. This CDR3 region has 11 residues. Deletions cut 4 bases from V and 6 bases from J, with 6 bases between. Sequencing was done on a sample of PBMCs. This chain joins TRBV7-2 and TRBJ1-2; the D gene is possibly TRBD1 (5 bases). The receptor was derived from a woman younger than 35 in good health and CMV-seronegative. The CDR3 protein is CASSSGDGYTF. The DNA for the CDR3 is TGTGCCAGCAGCTCGGGGGATGGCTACACCTTC.